This T cell receptor (beta chain) was identified in a study of T cells after yellow fever vaccination. The study, taken as a whole, reports: It was a small share of clonotypes that appeared in both CD4 and CD8 compartments. The secondary response peaked faster, at day 5 versus 15, but was weaker.

Template switching with 5'RACE generated the TCR cDNA and added a universal primer site and UMIs. TCRdb reprocessed the 5' RACE reads via MiXCR and lists one record per CDR3 protein. The sample lists approximately 120,000 distinct CDR3 sequences, more than 6.5% occurring once. This CDR3 comprises 15 residues. Germline-derived CDR1 and CDR2 are SNHLY and FYNNEI. J gave up 2 bases and V 7 bases, and 7 bases lay outside the gene matches. The table lists this clonotype with many counts. Its specificity is unknown. This chain connects TRBV2 to TRBJ2-1; 8 bases map to TRBD1. Sequencing was performed on CD4+ T cells sorted from PBMCs, taken roughly 10 days after the first yellow fever vaccination. This clonotype was sampled from a man between 18 and 35 years old who received the YFV17D yellow fever vaccine. CDR3 bases: TGTGCCAGCAAGGTCGGACAGGGAGCCTACAATGAGCAGTTCTTC. Translation gives CASKVGQGAYNEQFF.